This TCR beta chain was captured by sequencing in a study of blood T cells in healthy people across ages. At the level of the study: Using template switching, researchers captured about one barcoded beta molecule for each two T cells.

A second PCR of about 7 to 12 cycles used a sample-barcoded 5' primer and a J-beta primer mix. TCRdb re-called the 5' RACE reads through MiXCR, storing one row per CDR3 protein. This sample has about 1.8 million distinct CDR3 sequences, with around half found just once. Donors gave around 10 milliliters of peripheral blood apiece. Sample: blood. This clonotype was obtained from a woman in her 40s in good health.

CDR3 coding DNA: TGTGCCAGCACCAACGACAGGAGACCCTACAATGAGCAGTTCTTC. This sequence encodes CASTNDRRPYNEQFF. This chain joins TRBV6-2 or TRBV6-3 and TRBJ2-1; a weak D match, TRBD1 (6 bases). V gave up 7 bases and J gave up 2 bases, with 15 bases separating them. The germline CDR1 and CDR2 sequences are MNHEY and SVGEGT. The CDR3 is made up of 15 amino acids.